A single sample is the source of the 2 T cell receptor beta chains below, sequenced in a study of metastatic and nonmetastatic thyroid tumors. TCRdb re-clonotyped the PCR reads via MiXCR. The sample lists approximately 65,000 clones, about 4% occurring once. Every patient was untreated before thyroid surgery. Material: blood. The receptor source for this set is a female donor with papillary thyroid cancer or a benign thyroid nodule (not recorded which). Some clones in this sample may be carry-over from other donors' samples.

This clone was detected many times. The chain links TRBV5-1 to TRBJ2-1, with 12 bases identical to TRBD2. The CDR3 is 16 amino acids. Germline assignment: CDR1 SGHRS and CDR2 YFSETQ. Losses at the gene ends were 2 bases for V and 6 bases for J; bases not matched to a gene: 6. The chain's CDR3 is CASSLDGLAGSNEQFF. The CDR3 region has the DNA TGCGCCAGCAGCTTAGACGGACTAGCGGGGTCCAATGAGCAGTTCTTC.

This clone showed up many times. V is TRBV7-9 and J is TRBJ2-5, with D possibly being TRBD2 (6 bases). Germline CDR1 SEHNR, CDR2 FQNEAQ (reference sequence). This CDR3 has 16 residues. The V end lost 5 bases, the J end lost 7 bases, and 23 bases lay between the germline ends. The CDR3 sequence is CASSLPSSANGGTQYF. The CDR3 DNA reads as TGTGCCAGCAGCCTCCCCTCCTCTGCCAACGGGGGGACCCAGTACTTC.